A selection of T cell receptor beta chains follows, all from one sample in a study of blood T cells in healthy people across ages. MiXCR, run by TCRdb on the 5' RACE reads, gives a single entry per CDR3 protein. The sample lists about 930,000 distinct CDR3 sequences; 25% to 35% were seen once. These records were also assigned to another study, of T cells of mothers and their children.

Sequenced sample: blood. The receptors were sampled from a woman aged 40 to 55 in good health. Each CDR3 is given without its conserved first and last residue. The order of the fields is V gene, CDR3 protein.

TRBV6-1 ASSGASNEISAYT
TRBV20-1 SARDGGQSYNSPLH
TRBV12-3/TRBV12-4 ASSPQHSYNSPLH
TRBV7-2 ASSPSPAREQY
TRBV7-6 ASSLTPPAGSNEQF
TRBV29-1 SAGTENYGYT
TRBV5-1 ASSLQGAQNEQY
TRBV28 TSSRRDSVIMYGYT
TRBV4-2 ASSMGRADTQY
TRBV13 ASSLHQGNEKLF
TRBV5-1 AIEGFRTDTQY
TRBV6-2/TRBV6-3 ASSGQVFSGANVLT
TRBV19 ASSLPGAAMY
TRBV15 ATSRDRALNTEAF
TRBV6-2/TRBV6-3 ASSYRGPPRDTQY
TRBV6-5 ASSYLSGNSPLH
TRBV30 AWTSQVGNEQF
TRBV12-3/TRBV12-4 ASSFSASGRLVNGQF
TRBV7-9 ASSPIVRGGEQF
TRBV4-3 ASSQGIGGETQY
TRBV4-2 ASSQGSQGQGTDTQY
TRBV20-1 SAHGTLVGETQY